This note documents a single TCR beta chain sequence. Its antigen is not known. TRB was amplified from approximately 250-500 ng of blood genomic DNA. The germline V gene has CDR1 SGHRS and CDR2 YFSETQ. The CDR3 length is 17 residues. V dropped 4 bases and J dropped 13 bases, with 33 bases sitting between them. This entry is derived from a study of T and B cells in COVID-19 patients. Study findings and constraints: Active COVID-19 showed highly clonal TRB repertoires; recovery showed diversity and richness above healthy donors.

TRB rearrangements were amplified by multiplex PCR with BIOMED2 TRB-A/B primers. Each CDR3 protein gets one entry after TCRdb re-called the multiplex PCR reads with MiXCR. The sample comprises some 8,400 distinct CDR3 sequences, around 28% of which are singletons, and about a sixth rests with the top ten. This sequence originates from a human donor with active COVID-19. The sequenced sample was blood. This sequence joins TRBV5-1 and TRBJ2-7, with D perhaps TRBD2 (7 bases). The CDR3 DNA sequence: TGCGCCAGCAGCCCCTACGAGGGGGGGGCACTTCAAGGGAGGACATACTTC. Protein product: CASSPYEGGALQGRTYF. Filled out from reference TRBV5-1 and TRBJ2-7, the complete variable domain reads KAGVTQTPRYLIKTRGQQVTLSCSPISGHRSVSWYQQTPGQGLQFLFEYFSETQRNKGNFPGRFSGRQFSNSRSEMNVSTLELGDSALYLCASSPYEGGALQGRTYFGPGTRLTVT.